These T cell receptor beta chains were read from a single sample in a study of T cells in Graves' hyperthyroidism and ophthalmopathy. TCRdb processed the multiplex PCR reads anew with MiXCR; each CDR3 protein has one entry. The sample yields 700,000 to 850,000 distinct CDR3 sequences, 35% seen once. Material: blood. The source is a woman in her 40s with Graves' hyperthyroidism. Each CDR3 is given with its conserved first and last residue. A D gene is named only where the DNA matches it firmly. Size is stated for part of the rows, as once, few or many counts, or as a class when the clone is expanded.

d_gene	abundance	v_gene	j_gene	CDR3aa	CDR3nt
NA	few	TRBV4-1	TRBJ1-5	CASSQNEYRGGQPQHF	TGCGCCAGCAGCCAAAATGAGTATAGGGGAGGGCAGCCCCAGCATTTT
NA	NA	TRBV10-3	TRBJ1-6	CASSLSFSSYNSPLHF	TGTGCCAGCAGTTTGAGTTTTAGCTCCTATAATTCACCCCTCCACTTT
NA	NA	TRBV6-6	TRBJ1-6	CASRQDRRNSPLHF	TGTGCCAGCAGGCAGGACAGAAGAAATTCACCCCTCCACTTT
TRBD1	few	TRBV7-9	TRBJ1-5	CASSLLAGTGGPQHF	TGTGCCAGCAGCTTACTCGCCGGGACAGGGGGTCCCCAGCATTTT
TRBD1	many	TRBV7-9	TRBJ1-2	CASSLIGQGAYGYTF	TGTGCCAGCAGCTTAATAGGACAGGGGGCGTATGGCTACACCTTC
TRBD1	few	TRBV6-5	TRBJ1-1	CASRLPGTGGSTEAFF	TGTGCCAGCAGACTACCCGGGACAGGGGGGAGCACTGAAGCTTTCTTT
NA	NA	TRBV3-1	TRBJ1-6	CASSQFRHRESSYNSPLHF	TGTGCCAGCAGCCAATTTCGTCATAGGGAGAGCTCCTATAATTCACCCCTCCACTTT
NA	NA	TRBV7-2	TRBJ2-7	CASSLRSGFSYEQYF	TGTGCCAGCAGCTTAAGGAGCGGGTTCTCCTACGAGCAGTACTTC
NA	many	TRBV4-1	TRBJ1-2	CASSQGEGEVYGYTF	TGCGCCAGCAGCCAAGGTGAAGGGGAGGTCTATGGCTACACCTTC
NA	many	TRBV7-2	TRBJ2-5	CASSRGTAAFETQYF	TGTGCCAGCAGCCGTGGGACGGCCGCCTTTGAGACCCAGTACTTC
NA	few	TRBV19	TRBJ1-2	CASSIEVLYGYTF	TGTGCCAGTAGTATCGAGGTCCTCTATGGCTACACCTTC
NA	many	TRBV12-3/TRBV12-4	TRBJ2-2	CASTPRDSHTGELFF	TGTGCCAGCACCCCGCGGGACAGCCACACCGGGGAGCTGTTTTTT
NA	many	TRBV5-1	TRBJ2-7	CASSLGREHEQYF	TGCGCCAGCAGCCTCGGACGGGAACACGAGCAGTACTTC
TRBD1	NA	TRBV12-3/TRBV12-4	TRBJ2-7	CASRPPTGISYEQYF	TGTGCCAGCAGGCCCCCGACAGGGATCTCCTACGAGCAGTACTTC
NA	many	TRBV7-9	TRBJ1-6	CASSPTTLHGSNSPLHF	TGTGCCAGCAGCCCTACCACCTTGCACGGTTCGAATTCACCCCTCCACTTT
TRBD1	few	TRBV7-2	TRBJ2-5	CASSLSSGTGIPQETQYF	TGTGCCAGCAGTCTGTCATCCGGGACAGGGATCCCCCAAGAGACCCAGTACTTC
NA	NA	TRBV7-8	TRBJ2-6	CASSLVGQPSGANVLTF	TGTGCCAGCAGCTTAGTTGGACAGCCCTCTGGGGCCAACGTCCTGACTTTC
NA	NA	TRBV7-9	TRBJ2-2	CATRPRGEWTGELFF	TGTGCCACGCGCCCGAGGGGGGAATGGACCGGGGAGCTGTTTTTT
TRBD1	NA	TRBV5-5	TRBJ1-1	CASSKGQRNTEAFF	TGTGCCAGCAGCAAGGGACAGAGGAACACTGAAGCTTTCTTT
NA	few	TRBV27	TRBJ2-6	CASSSSRGSGANVLTF	TGTGCCAGCAGTTCGTCTCGGGGTTCTGGGGCCAACGTCCTGACTTTC
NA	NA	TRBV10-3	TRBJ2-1	CAIGTPGDEQFF	TGTGCCATCGGGACTCCAGGGGATGAGCAGTTCTTC
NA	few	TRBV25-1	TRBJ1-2	CASRQGPDYGYTF	TGTGCCAGCAGACAAGGACCCGACTATGGCTACACCTTC
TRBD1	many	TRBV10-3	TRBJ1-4	CAISATGDVAQKLFF	TGTGCCATCAGTGCGACAGGGGACGTCGCTCAAAAACTGTTTTTT
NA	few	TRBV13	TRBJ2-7	CASKKWGDEQYF	TGTGCCAGTAAAAAGTGGGGGGACGAGCAGTACTTC